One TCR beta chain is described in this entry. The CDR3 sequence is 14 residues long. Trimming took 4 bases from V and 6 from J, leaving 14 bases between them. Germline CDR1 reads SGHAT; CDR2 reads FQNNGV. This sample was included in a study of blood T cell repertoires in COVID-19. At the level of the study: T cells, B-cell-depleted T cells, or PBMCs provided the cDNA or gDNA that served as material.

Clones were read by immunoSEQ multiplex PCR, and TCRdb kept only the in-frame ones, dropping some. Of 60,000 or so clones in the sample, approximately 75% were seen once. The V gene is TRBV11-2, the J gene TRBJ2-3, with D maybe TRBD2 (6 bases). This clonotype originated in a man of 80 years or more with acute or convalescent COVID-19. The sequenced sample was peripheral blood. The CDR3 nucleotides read TGTGCCAGCAGCTATATAGACCGGGGGGATACGCAGTATTTT. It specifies CASSYIDRGDTQYF.